This entry describes one T cell receptor (beta chain). Its target is not known. This CDR3 comprises 16 residues. Germline V gene sequence: CDR1 SGHNT, CDR2 YYREEE (reference sequence). V was clipped by 6 bases and J by 1 base; unmatched bases: 10. The sample comes from a study of OX40 agonist ivuxolimab in advanced cancers. Method: immunoSEQ multiplex PCR; TCRdb's copy keeps in-frame clones and lacks some. The data contain roughly 53,000 clones, less than 90% of them singletons. Findings and limits, study-wide: On average, CD8+ T cells showed a greater number of expanded clones than CD4+.

The sequenced sample was CD4+ or CD8+ T cells sorted from blood, obtained in a trial of the OX40 agonist ivuxolimab. V usage is TRBV5-4 and J usage is TRBJ1-1; 9 bases are a match to TRBD1. The TCR comes from an adult with an advanced solid tumor such as melanoma, head and neck, liver or kidney cancer. The CDR3 loop is CASTHKGGQGNTEAFF. CDR3 in DNA: TGTGCCAGCACCCATAAAGGGGGACAGGGGAACACTGAAGCTTTCTTT. The full variable domain, completed using reference TRBV5-4 and TRBJ1-1, is ETGVTQSPTHLIKTRGQQVTLRCSSQSGHNTVSWYQQALGQGPQFIFQYYREEENGRGNFPPRFSGLQFPNYSSELNVNALELDDSALYLCASTHKGGQGNTEAFFGQGTRLTVV.